The 24 T cell receptor beta chains listed next were all sequenced from one sample in a study of CD8 T cells in Susac syndrome. About 0.45 to 1 ug RNA was reverse transcribed with random hexamers. From the immunoSEQ multiplex PCR reads, TCRdb called clonotypes with MiXCR, one entry per CDR3 protein. The sample yields about 210,000 distinct CDR3 sequences, about 95% seen once. The sample comprised CD4+ T cells from PBMCs. Receptors originate from a human donor with multiple sclerosis.

This clonotype has just one count. The chain recombines TRBV20-1 with TRBJ2-4; possibly TRBD1 for D (6 bases). Deletions cut 3 bases from V and 9 bases from J, with 12 bases between. Germline assignment: CDR1 DFQATT and CDR2 SNEGSKA (reference sequence). The CDR3 is 12 amino acids. The CDR3 sequence: CSASKQGIIQYF. In nucleotides, the CDR3 is TGCAGTGCTAGTAAACAGGGCATCATTCAGTACTTC.

The V and J genes are TRBV29-1 and TRBJ2-6; D unresolved. The germline gives CDR1 SQVTM, CDR2 ANQGSEA. The CDR3 loop spans 14 amino acids. Trimming removed 5 bases at V and 3 bases at J, with 11 bases between. The CDR3 nucleotides are TGCAGCGTTCTCTTGCAGGATGGGGCCAACGTCCTGACTTTC. Its translation: CSVLLQDGANVLTF.

The chain uses TRBV6-5 and TRBJ1-3; D is possibly TRBD1 (5 bases). V gave up 6 bases and J gave up 0 bases, with 12 bases separating them. Germline V lookup: CDR1 MNHEY, CDR2 SVGAGI. CDR3 size: 15 residues. DNA of the CDR3: TGTGCCAGCAGCTTCGGACACCTCTCTGGAAACACCATATATTTT. Protein: CASSFGHLSGNTIYF.

The chain combines TRBV6-6 with TRBJ2-6; D may match TRBD1 or TRBD2 (5 bases each). The CDR3 totals 16 residues. Germline values: CDR1 MNHNY, CDR2 SVGAGI (reference sequence). Trimming stripped 6 bases from V and 0 bases from J, with 12 bases between. CDR3 in amino acids: CASRGRGSSGANVLTF. The CDR3 DNA follows: TGTGCCAGCAGGGGCCGGGGCTCCTCTGGGGCCAACGTCCTGACTTTC.

The chain couples TRBV7-2 to TRBJ2-1, with D possibly being TRBD2 (5 bases). Per germline, CDR1 SGHTA and CDR2 FQGNSA. Trimming took 3 bases from V and 13 from J, leaving 10 bases between them. The length of the CDR3 is 11 residues. As DNA, the CDR3 is TGTGCCAGCAGCTTTGGAGCGGCCCAGTTCTTC. Protein sequence: CASSFGAAQFF.

This chain connects TRBV6-4 to TRBJ2-1; 7 bases agree with TRBD2. This CDR3 spans 13 amino acids. Germline V gives CDR1 MRHNA, CDR2 SNTAGT. V lost 2 bases and J lost 16; bases outside the gene matches: 11. The CDR3 loop reads CASSDPKGRGYFF. CDR3 sequence (DNA): TGTGCCAGCAGTGACCCGAAGGGGCGGGGGTATTTCTTC.

The genes are TRBV20-1 and TRBJ1-1; 10 bases align to TRBD1. The V segment lost 6 bases and the J segment 5 bases; nucleotides outside the gene matches: 6. The length of the CDR3 is 13 residues. The germline V gene has CDR1 DFQATT and CDR2 SNEGSKA (reference sequence). The CDR3 loop is CSARDRGRTEAFF. The CDR3 nucleotides read TGCAGTGCACGGGACAGGGGTCGGACTGAAGCTTTCTTT.

This clonotype occurred once. The chain has TRBV29-1 and TRBJ2-7, with TRBD1 identical over 9 bases. The CDR3 sequence is 13 residues long. CDR1 is SQVTM and CDR2 is ANQGSEA in the germline V gene. The V gene end was trimmed by 4 bases and the J gene end by 4 bases; junction bases not matched to a gene: 5. CDR3 residues: CSVGTGARYEQYF. As DNA, the CDR3 is TGCAGCGTTGGGACAGGGGCTAGGTACGAGCAGTACTTC.

The rearrangement links TRBV27 to TRBJ2-3; D remains unclear. Trimming took off 5 bases at V and 6 bases at J, with 6 bases between the two ends. The CDR3 is made up of 11 amino acids. Germline V gene data show CDR1 as MNHEY and CDR2 as SMNVEV (reference sequence). The CDR3 region has the DNA TGTGCCAGCAGTAAGATGGATACGCAGTATTTT. Translation: CASSKMDTQYF.

V is TRBV6-6 and J is TRBJ2-6; no clear D gene. CDR1 is MNHNY and CDR2 is SVGAGI in the germline V gene (reference sequence). This CDR3 spans 14 amino acids. Trimming pared 5 bases from V and 0 bases from J, leaving 5 bases between. CDR3 amino acids: CASSGSSGANVLTF. CDR3 nucleotide sequence: TGTGCCAGCAGTGGTAGCTCTGGGGCCAACGTCCTGACTTTC.

The rearrangement joins TRBV9 to TRBJ1-2, with 10 bases aligning to TRBD1. V lost 3 bases, J lost 2 bases, and 4 bases stayed unmatched. The V gene's germline CDR1 is SGDLS and CDR2 YYNGEE. This CDR3 is 15 amino acids long. For the CDR3, the DNA is TGTGCCAGCAGCGGCCGGGACAGGGGAAACTATGGCTACACCTTC. Its translation is CASSGRDRGNYGYTF.

The chain links TRBV29-1 to TRBJ2-7, with 9 bases fitting TRBD2. Trimming cost V 5 bases and J 7 bases; bases outside gene matches: 9. Germline V gene data show CDR1 as SQVTM and CDR2 as ANQGSEA. CDR3 length: 13 amino acids. The CDR3 sequence: CSVTAGGSYEQYF. CDR3 nucleotide sequence: TGCAGCGTTACAGCGGGAGGTTCGTATGAGCAGTACTTC.

The rearrangement uses TRBV7-9 and TRBJ2-3; no clear D. Trimming stripped 5 bases from V and 6 bases from J, with 6 bases between. Germline V gene lookup returns CDR1 SEHNR and CDR2 FQNEAQ (reference sequence). The CDR3 is 11 amino acids. The CDR3 sequence: CASSHSDTQYF. In DNA, the CDR3 is TGTGCCAGCAGCCACTCGGATACGCAGTATTTT.

V is TRBV2 and J is TRBJ2-3, with 8 bases matching TRBD2. J gave up 1 base and V 4 bases, and 1 base lay outside the gene matches. The germline V gene encodes CDR1 SNHLY and CDR2 FYNNEI. The CDR3 has 14 amino acids. The CDR3, as DNA: TGTGCCAGCAGTGTACTAGCGGGCACAGATACGCAGTATTTT. The encoded protein is CASSVLAGTDTQYF.

This chain joins TRBV29-1 and TRBJ1-1; 9 nucleotides match TRBD1. This CDR3 has 17 residues. Germline CDR1 reads SQVTM; CDR2 reads ANQGSEA. With 4 bases clipped from V and 0 bases from J, the junction kept 12 bases outside the gene matches. CDR3 region: CSVARDRVRGMNTEAFF. For the CDR3, the DNA is TGCAGCGTTGCCCGGGACAGGGTGAGGGGCATGAACACTGAAGCTTTCTTT.

Here the CDR3 DNA reads TGTGCCAGCAGTTTACCGGGACAGGGCCACTACGAGCAGTACTTC. This sequence encodes CASSLPGQGHYEQYF. The chain has TRBV12-3 or TRBV12-4 and TRBJ2-7; 9 bases align to TRBD1. The junction had 5 bases not matched to a gene; V was cut back by 2 bases and J by 3 bases. The CDR3 consists of 15 residues.

V and J are TRBV27 and TRBJ2-3; 7 bases match TRBD2. The trim removed 2 bases at V and 3 bases at J, leaving 2 bases unmatched. From germline, CDR1 is MNHEY and CDR2 SMNVEV (reference sequence). The CDR3 loop spans 14 amino acids. The CDR3 coding sequence is TGTGCCAGCAGTTTACAGCGGGATACAGATACGCAGTATTTT. This codes for CASSLQRDTDTQYF.

This clonotype was counted once. The CDR3 DNA follows: TGTGCCAGCCAAGGGTCCATGAACACTGAAGCTTTCTTT. Its protein is CASQGSMNTEAFF. The chain recombines TRBV6-5 with TRBJ1-1, with unresolved D. Germline CDR1 and CDR2: MNHEY and SVGAGI. Trimming took 8 bases from V and 0 from J, leaving 10 bases between them. The CDR3 totals 13 residues.

The V and J genes are TRBV19 and TRBJ2-2; a possible D gene is TRBD1 (5 bases). Looked up from germline, CDR1 is LNHDA and CDR2 is SQIVND (reference sequence). The CDR3 loop spans 16 amino acids. V lost 6 bases, J lost 0 bases, and 14 bases lay in between. CDR3 bases: TGTGCCAGTAGGGACACCCGACGAACGAACACCGGGGAGCTGTTTTTT. Translation: CASRDTRRTNTGELFF.

Notes on this clonotype: The germline gene is not matched at one end of the junction; a read error may be the cause. The gene calls are TRBV13 and TRBJ2-7; D may be TRBD1 or TRBD2 (5 bases each). The CDR3 sequence is 12 residues long. Germline lookup yields CDR1 PRHDT and CDR2 FYEKMQ (reference sequence). CDR3 sequence reads: CASSLGLWDPDF. In DNA, the CDR3 is TGTGCCAGCAGCTTAGGCTTGTGGGACCCGGACTTC.

The rearrangement uses TRBV24-1 and TRBJ2-2; 8 bases agree with TRBD1. V shed 3 bases and J 6 bases; nucleotides not matched to a gene: 2. The CDR3 loop spans 14 amino acids. Germline CDR1 is KGHDR and CDR2 is SFDVKD. CDR3 residues: CATSDPRGPGELFF. The CDR3 DNA is TGTGCCACCAGTGATCCCAGGGGGCCCGGGGAGCTGTTTTTT.

This rearrangement joins TRBV6-5 to TRBJ1-1, with a weak D call TRBD1 (6 bases). CDR1 MNHEY and CDR2 SVGAGI come from the germline V gene. CDR3 size: 14 residues. Trimming left V 6 bases short and J 3 bases short, with 14 bases between. The CDR3: CASSPQGRYTEAFF. The CDR3 DNA follows: TGTGCCAGCAGCCCACAGGGTCGGTACACTGAAGCTTTCTTT.

J is TRBJ2-7 and V is TRBV29-1, with 10 positions matching TRBD1. The germline V gene encodes CDR1 SQVTM and CDR2 ANQGSEA. The CDR3 is 12 residues long. After removal of 7 bases from V and 3 bases from J, the junction contained 3 bases not matched to a gene. This CDR3 is CSGRTGGYEQYF. As DNA, the CDR3 is TGCAGCGGGAGGACAGGGGGCTACGAGCAGTACTTC.

This chain connects TRBV20-1 to TRBJ2-1; TRBD2 aligns across 7 bases. The V and J ends lost 3 bases and 0 bases, in that order; junction bases with no gene match: 8. The CDR3 is 16 residues long. Germline V lookup: CDR1 DFQATT, CDR2 SNEGSKA (reference sequence). The CDR3 sequence is CSASRPSGNSYNEQFF. CDR3 in DNA: TGCAGTGCTAGTAGGCCTAGCGGCAACTCCTACAATGAGCAGTTCTTC.